Below, 9 T cell receptor beta chains from the same sample are listed, as sequenced in a study of T cells in Graves' hyperthyroidism and ophthalmopathy. Amplification of TCR beta CDR3 regions used RNA as the template. A first-round RT-PCR of the TCR CDR3 used the HTBI primer set. One entry per CDR3 protein results from TCRdb running MiXCR on the multiplex PCR reads. The sample has a few hundred thousand distinct CDR3 sequences, around 23% seen once. Sequencing used blood. The source of these receptors is a woman aged 45-59 years with Graves' hyperthyroidism.

This clonotype was observed many times. The chain couples TRBV30 to TRBJ1-5; D gene ambiguous. The CDR3 is 16 amino acids. With 0 bases removed from V and 2 bases from J, the gap between germline ends came to 14 bases. Germline CDR1 and CDR2: GTSNPN and SVGIG (reference sequence). The CDR3 bases are TGTGCCTGGAGTGTACTGGGAGATAGTGGCAATCAGCCCCAGCATTTT. The encoded protein is CAWSVLGDSGNQPQHF.

There are many counts of this clonotype. V usage is TRBV7-2 and J usage is TRBJ2-5; 13 nucleotides agree with TRBD2. With V trimmed by 4 bases and J by 4 bases, 12 bases remained unmatched. Germline V CDR1 and CDR2: SGHTA, FQGNSA. The CDR3 covers 18 residues. CDR3 loop: CASSYARTSGRVGETQYF. The CDR3, as DNA: TGTGCCAGCAGCTACGCGAGGACTAGCGGGAGAGTCGGAGAGACCCAGTACTTC.

This chain uses TRBV3-1 with TRBJ1-4; D is uncertain. CDR1 and CDR2 (germline): LGHDT, YNNKEL (reference sequence). CDR3 size: 16 residues. V was clipped by 4 bases and J by 1 base, with 13 bases between them. The CDR3 is CASSLGSLGTNEKLFF. The CDR3 DNA reads TGTGCCAGCAGCCTCGGCAGCCTAGGAACTAATGAAAAACTGTTTTTT.

The chain uses TRBV5-5 and TRBJ2-5, with D possibly being TRBD1 (7 bases). The CDR3 sequence is 14 residues long. Trimming took 4 bases from V and 3 from J, leaving 13 bases between them. The V gene's germline CDR1 is SGHKS and CDR2 YYEKEE (reference sequence). The CDR3 DNA is TGTGCCAGCAGCCCGCGGGACAGCAAAGAGACCCAGTACTTC. Translation: CASSPRDSKETQYF.

The gene calls are TRBV20-1 and TRBJ2-1; a possible D gene is TRBD1 (5 bases). Germline V gives CDR1 DFQATT, CDR2 SNEGSKA (reference sequence). This CDR3 has 12 amino acids. The ends were cut back, 3 bases at V and 8 bases at J, with 11 bases in the middle. This chain's CDR3 is CSASSRRDEQFF. The CDR3 DNA follows: TGCAGTGCTAGTTCCCGCAGGGATGAGCAGTTCTTC.

V is TRBV12-3 or TRBV12-4 and J is TRBJ2-1; 9 nucleotides agree with TRBD2. CDR3 size: 14 residues. The junction had 2 bases not matched to a gene; V was cut back by 4 bases and J by 4 bases. For the CDR3, the DNA is TGTGCCAGCAGTTCTAGCGGGGTTTACAATGAGCAGTTCTTC. Encoded protein: CASSSSGVYNEQFF.

Details on this clonotype: Possible read error: a much larger clone is one base away. The genes are TRBV20-1 and TRBJ1-1, with D tentatively TRBD1 (6 bases). CDR1 is DFQATT, CDR2 SNEGSKA, per germline (reference sequence). The CDR3 length is 14 residues. The CDR3 DNA follows: TGCGGTGCTAGTCCCCAGGGGCGGGACACTGAAGCTTTCTTT. This codes for CGASPQGRDTEAFF.

This clonotype was observed a single time. This chain uses TRBV27 with TRBJ2-5, with TRBD1 identical over 12 bases. The trim removed 8 bases at V and 9 bases at J, leaving 7 bases unmatched. Looked up from germline, CDR1 is MNHEY and CDR2 is SMNVEV (reference sequence). This CDR3 is built from 13 residues. Here the CDR3 DNA reads TGTGCCAGCGGGACAGGGGGCAGTGGGTCCCAGTACTTC. Its protein is CASGTGGSGSQYF.

This clonotype was recorded at least ten times. The V gene is TRBV6-1, the J gene TRBJ2-7; the D call may be TRBD1 or TRBD2 (5 bases each). V was pared by 3 bases and J by 2 bases, with 14 bases between. The CDR3 runs to 15 residues. CDR1 is MNHNS, CDR2 SASEGT, per germline. The CDR3 bases are TGTGCCAGCAGTGATACGGGGCTGCCTCCCTACGAGCAGTACTTC. Its protein is CASSDTGLPPYEQYF.